Below are 3 T cell receptor beta chains sequenced from a single sample in a study of blood T cells in healthy people across ages. Then a second PCR, running about 6 to 12 cycles, was carried out with a sample-barcoded 5' primer and a J-beta primer mix. Each CDR3 protein is one row after TCRdb ran MiXCR on the 5' RACE reads. The sample comprises about 1,800,000 distinct CDR3 sequences, 25% to 30% of which are singletons, and around 7.7% rests with the top ten. The material sequenced was blood. The receptors stem from a woman younger than 45 in good health.

A note on this clonotype: A much larger clone is a single base away; this may be a read error. This sequence joins TRBV5-1 and TRBJ2-5; 11 bases are shared with TRBD1. The DNA end is a closer match to TRBJ2-7, so the J assignment may be wrong. This CDR3 has 14 amino acids. The germline CDR1 and CDR2 sequences are SGHRS and YFSETQ. The CDR3, as DNA: TGCGCCAGCAGTGGGGGGACAGGGGGAGGCGAGCAGTACTTC. Translating it yields CASSGGTGGGEQYF.

The chain carries TRBV7-8 and TRBJ2-2, with D possibly matching TRBD2 (5 bases). CDR3 length: 15 amino acids. Per the germline V gene, CDR1 is SGHVS and CDR2 is FQNEAQ. The ends were cut back, 7 bases at V and 6 bases at J, with 18 bases in the middle. CDR3 loop: CASTRLSLGAGELFF. The CDR3, as DNA: TGTGCCAGCACCAGATTAAGTCTCGGGGCCGGGGAGCTGTTTTTT.

This clonotype was counted a few times. The chain recombines TRBV20-1 with TRBJ2-3; D call uncertain. Germline-derived CDR1 and CDR2 are DFQATT and SNEGSKA (reference sequence). The length of the CDR3 is 13 residues. Trimming removed 6 bases at V and 2 bases at J, with 12 bases between. The CDR3 is CSARPGLTDTQYF. The CDR3 nucleotides read TGCAGTGCGCGTCCCGGCCTCACAGATACGCAGTATTTT.